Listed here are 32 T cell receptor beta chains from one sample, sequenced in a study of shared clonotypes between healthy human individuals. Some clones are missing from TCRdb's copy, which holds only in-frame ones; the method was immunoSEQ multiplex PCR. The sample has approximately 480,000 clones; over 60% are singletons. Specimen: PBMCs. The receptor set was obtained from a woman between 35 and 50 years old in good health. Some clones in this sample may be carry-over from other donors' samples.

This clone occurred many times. CDR3 in DNA: TGCGCCAGCAGCTCGAACAGGCATAGCTACACCTTC. This encodes CASSSNRHSYTF. The chain uses TRBV5-1 and TRBJ1-2, with D possibly matching TRBD1 (5 bases). Germline V gene lookup returns CDR1 SGHRS and CDR2 YFSETQ. The length of the CDR3 is 12 residues. Trimming pared 3 bases from V and 9 bases from J, leaving 12 bases between.

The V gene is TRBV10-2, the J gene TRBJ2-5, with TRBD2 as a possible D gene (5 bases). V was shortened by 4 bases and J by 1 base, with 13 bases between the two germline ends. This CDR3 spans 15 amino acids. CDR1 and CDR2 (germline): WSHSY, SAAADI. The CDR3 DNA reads TGCGCCAGCAGTGGTGCGGAAGCGGCCCAAGAGACCCAGTACTTC. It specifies CASSGAEAAQETQYF.

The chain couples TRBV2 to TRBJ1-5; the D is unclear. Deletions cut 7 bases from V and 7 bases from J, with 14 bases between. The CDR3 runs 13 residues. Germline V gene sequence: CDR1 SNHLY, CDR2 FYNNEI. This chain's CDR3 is CASILGHGQPQHF. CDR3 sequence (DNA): TGTGCCAGCATACTAGGCCATGGGCAGCCCCAGCATTTT.

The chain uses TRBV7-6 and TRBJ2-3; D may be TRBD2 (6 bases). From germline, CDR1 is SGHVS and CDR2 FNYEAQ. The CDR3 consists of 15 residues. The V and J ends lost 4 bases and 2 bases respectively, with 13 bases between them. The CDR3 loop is CASSSRDWLTDTQYF. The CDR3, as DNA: TGTGCCAGCAGCTCCCGGGACTGGCTCACAGATACGCAGTATTTT.

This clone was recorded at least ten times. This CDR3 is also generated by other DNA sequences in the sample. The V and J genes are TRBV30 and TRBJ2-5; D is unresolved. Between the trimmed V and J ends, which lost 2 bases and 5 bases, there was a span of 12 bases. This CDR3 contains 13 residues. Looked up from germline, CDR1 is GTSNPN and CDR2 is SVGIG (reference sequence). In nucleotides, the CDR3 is TGTGCCTGGAGTATAAAGGGATCGGAGACCCAGTACTTC. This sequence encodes CAWSIKGSETQYF.

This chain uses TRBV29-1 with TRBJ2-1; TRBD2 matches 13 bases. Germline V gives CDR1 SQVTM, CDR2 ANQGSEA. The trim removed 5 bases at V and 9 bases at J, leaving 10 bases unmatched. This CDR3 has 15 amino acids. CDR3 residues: CSVQQGLAGWSEQFF. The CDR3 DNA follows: TGCAGCGTTCAACAGGGACTAGCGGGGTGGTCTGAGCAGTTCTTC.

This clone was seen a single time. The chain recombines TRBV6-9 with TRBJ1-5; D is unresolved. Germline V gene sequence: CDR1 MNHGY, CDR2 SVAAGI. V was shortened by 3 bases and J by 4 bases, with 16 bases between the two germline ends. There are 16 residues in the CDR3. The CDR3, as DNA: TGTGCCAGCAGTTACCCCCGACTGGGGAGGAATCAGCCCCAGCATTTT. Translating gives CASSYPRLGRNQPQHF.

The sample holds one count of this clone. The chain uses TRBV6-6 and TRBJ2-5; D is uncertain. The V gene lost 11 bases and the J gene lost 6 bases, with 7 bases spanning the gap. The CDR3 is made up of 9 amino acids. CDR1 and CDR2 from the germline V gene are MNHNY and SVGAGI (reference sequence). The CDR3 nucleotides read TGTGCCGCCGGGCAGACCCAGTACTTC. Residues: CAAGQTQYF.

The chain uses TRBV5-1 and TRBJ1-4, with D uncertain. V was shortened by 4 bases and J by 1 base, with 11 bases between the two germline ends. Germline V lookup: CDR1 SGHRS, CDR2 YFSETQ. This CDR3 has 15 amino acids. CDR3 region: CASSPSQVTNEKLFF. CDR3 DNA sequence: TGCGCCAGCAGCCCCAGCCAAGTAACTAATGAAAAACTGTTTTTT.

CDR3 protein: CASLPGQGTYEQYF. Here the CDR3 DNA reads TGTGCCAGCTTACCGGGACAGGGAACCTACGAGCAGTACTTC. The chain is built from TRBV2 and TRBJ2-7; TRBD1 matches 9 bases. Germline CDR1 SNHLY, CDR2 FYNNEI. The CDR3 is 14 amino acids. The J segment lost 2 bases and the V segment lost 8 bases, leaving 7 bases of the junction unmatched.

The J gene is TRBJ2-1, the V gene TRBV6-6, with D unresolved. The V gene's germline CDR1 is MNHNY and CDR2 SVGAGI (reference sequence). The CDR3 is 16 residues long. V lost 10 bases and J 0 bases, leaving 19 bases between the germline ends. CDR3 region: CATSKDPSSSYNEQFF. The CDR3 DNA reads TGTGCCACCTCGAAGGACCCCTCTAGCTCCTACAATGAGCAGTTCTTC.

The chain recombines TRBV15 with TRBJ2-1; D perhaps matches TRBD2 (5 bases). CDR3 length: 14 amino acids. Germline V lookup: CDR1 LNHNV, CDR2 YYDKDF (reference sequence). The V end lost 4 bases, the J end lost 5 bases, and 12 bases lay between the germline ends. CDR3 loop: CATSKTGKNNEQFF. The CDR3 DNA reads TGTGCCACCAGCAAAACGGGGAAGAACAATGAGCAGTTCTTC.

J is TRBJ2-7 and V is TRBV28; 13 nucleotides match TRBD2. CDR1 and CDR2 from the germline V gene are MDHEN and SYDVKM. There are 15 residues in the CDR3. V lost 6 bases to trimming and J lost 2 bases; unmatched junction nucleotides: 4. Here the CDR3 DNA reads TGTGCCAGCAGCGACACTAGCGGGAGGGCCTACGAGCAGTACTTC. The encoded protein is CASSDTSGRAYEQYF.

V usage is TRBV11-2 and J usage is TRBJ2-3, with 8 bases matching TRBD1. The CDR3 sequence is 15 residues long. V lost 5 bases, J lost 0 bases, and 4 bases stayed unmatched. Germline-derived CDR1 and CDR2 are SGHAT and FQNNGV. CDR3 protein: CASSLGQGSTDTQYF. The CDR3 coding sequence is TGTGCCAGCAGCCTAGGACAGGGTAGCACAGATACGCAGTATTTT. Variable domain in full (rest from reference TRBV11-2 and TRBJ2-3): EAGVAQSPRYKIIEKRQSVAFWCNPISGHATLYWYQQILGQGPKLLIQFQNNGVVDDSQLPKDRFSAERLKGVDSTLKIQPAKLEDSAVYLCASSLGQGSTDTQYFGPGTRLTVL.

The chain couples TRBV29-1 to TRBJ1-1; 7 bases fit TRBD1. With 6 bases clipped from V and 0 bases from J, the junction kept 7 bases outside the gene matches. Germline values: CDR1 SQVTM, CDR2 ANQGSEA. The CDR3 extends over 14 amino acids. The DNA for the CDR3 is TGCAGCGTAGACGGCACAGGGGTGAACACTGAAGCTTTCTTT. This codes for CSVDGTGVNTEAFF.

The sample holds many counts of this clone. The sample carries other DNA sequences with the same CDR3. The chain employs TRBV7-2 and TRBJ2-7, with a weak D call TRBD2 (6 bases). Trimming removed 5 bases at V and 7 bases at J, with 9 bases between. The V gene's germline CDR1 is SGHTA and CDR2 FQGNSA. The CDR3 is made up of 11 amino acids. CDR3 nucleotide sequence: TGTGCCAGCAGCCCCCGGGAGGAGCAGTACTTC. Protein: CASSPREEQYF.

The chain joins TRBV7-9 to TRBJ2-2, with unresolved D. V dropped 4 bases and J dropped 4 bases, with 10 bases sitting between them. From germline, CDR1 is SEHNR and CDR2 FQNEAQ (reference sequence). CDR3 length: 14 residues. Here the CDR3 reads CASSSTNGTGELFF. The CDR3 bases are TGTGCCAGCAGCTCCACGAATGGCACCGGGGAGCTGTTTTTT.

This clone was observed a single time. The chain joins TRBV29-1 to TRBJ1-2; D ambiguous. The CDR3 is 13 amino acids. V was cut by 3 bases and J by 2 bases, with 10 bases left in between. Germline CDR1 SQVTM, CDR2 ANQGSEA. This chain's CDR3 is CSVEPGGNYGYTF. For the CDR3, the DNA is TGCAGCGTTGAGCCGGGAGGGAACTATGGCTACACCTTC.

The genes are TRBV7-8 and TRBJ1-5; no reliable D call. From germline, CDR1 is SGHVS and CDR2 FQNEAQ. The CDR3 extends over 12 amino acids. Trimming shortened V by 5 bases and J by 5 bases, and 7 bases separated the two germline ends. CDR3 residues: CASSRQDQPQHF. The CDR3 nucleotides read TGTGCCAGCAGCCGCCAGGATCAGCCCCAGCATTTT.

The CDR3 here is CASSFSGGSNEKLFF. CDR3 nucleotides: TGTGCCAGCAGTTTTTCGGGGGGTTCTAATGAAAAACTGTTTTTT. The genes are TRBV5-8 and TRBJ1-4, with a possible D match to TRBD1 (5 bases). Trimming removed 5 bases at V and 3 bases at J, with 14 bases between. From germline, CDR1 is SGHTS and CDR2 YDEGEE. This CDR3 has 15 residues.

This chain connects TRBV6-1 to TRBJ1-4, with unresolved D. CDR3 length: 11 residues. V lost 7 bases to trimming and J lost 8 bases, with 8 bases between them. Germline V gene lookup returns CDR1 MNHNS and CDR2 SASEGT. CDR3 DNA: TGTGCCAGCATGGGAGGCGAAAAACTGTTTTTT. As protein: CASMGGEKLFF.

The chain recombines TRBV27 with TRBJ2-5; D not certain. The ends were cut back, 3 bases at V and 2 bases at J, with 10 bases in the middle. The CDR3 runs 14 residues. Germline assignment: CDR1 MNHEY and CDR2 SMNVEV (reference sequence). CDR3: CASSFNRKQETQYF. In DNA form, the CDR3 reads TGTGCCAGCAGTTTCAACAGAAAACAAGAGACCCAGTACTTC.

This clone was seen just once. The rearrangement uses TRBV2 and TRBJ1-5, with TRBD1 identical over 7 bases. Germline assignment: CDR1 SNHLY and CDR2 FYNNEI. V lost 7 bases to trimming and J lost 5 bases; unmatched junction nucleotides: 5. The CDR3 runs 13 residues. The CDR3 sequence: CASTEGQYQPQHF. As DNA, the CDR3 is TGTGCCAGCACCGAGGGACAGTATCAGCCCCAGCATTTT.

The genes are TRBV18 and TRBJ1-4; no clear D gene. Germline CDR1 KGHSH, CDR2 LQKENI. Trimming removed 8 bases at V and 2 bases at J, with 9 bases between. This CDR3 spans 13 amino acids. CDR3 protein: CASGLMTNEKLFF. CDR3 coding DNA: TGTGCCAGCGGCTTGATGACTAATGAAAAACTGTTTTTT.

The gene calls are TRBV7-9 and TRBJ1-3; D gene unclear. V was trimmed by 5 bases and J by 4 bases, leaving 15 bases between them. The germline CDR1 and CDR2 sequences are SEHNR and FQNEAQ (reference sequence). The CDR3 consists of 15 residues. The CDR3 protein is CASSLEGILGNTIYF. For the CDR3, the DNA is TGTGCCAGCAGCCTAGAAGGCATCTTAGGAAACACCATATATTTT.

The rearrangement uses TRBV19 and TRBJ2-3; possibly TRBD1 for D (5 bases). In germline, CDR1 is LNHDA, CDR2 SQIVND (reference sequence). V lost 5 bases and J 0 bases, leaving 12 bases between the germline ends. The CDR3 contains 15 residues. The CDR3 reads CASSFRATSTDTQYF. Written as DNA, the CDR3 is TGTGCCAGTAGTTTCAGGGCCACTAGCACAGATACGCAGTATTTT. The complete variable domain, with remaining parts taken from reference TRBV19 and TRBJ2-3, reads DGGITQSPKYLFRKEGQNVTLSCEQNLNHDAMYWYRQDPGQGLRLIYYSQIVNDFQKGDIAEGYSVSREKKESFPLTVTSAQKNPTAFYLCASSFRATSTDTQYFGPGTRLTVL.

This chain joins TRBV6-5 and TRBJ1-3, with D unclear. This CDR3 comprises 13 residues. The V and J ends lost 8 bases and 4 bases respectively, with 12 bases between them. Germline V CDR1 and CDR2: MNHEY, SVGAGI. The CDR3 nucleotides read TGTGCCAGCCGAGGCTGGGAGGGAAACACCATATATTTT. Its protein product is CASRGWEGNTIYF.

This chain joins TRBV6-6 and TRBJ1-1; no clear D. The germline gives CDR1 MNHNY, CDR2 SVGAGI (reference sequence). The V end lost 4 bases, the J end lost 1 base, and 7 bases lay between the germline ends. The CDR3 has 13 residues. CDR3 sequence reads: CASSSGGNTEAFF. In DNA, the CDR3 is TGTGCCAGCAGTTCGGGAGGGAACACTGAAGCTTTCTTT.

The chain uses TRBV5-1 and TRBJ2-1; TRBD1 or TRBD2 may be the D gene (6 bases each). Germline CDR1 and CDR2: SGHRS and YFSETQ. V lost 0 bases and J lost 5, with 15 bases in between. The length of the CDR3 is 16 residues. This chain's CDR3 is CASSLGLVGAHNEQFF. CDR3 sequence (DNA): TGCGCCAGCAGCTTGGGACTAGTGGGGGCACACAATGAGCAGTTCTTC.

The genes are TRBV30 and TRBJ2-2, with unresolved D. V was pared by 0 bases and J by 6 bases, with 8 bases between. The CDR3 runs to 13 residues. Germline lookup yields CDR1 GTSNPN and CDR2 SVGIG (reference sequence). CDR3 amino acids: CAWSVSSAGELFF. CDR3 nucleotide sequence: TGTGCCTGGAGTGTATCCTCAGCCGGGGAGCTGTTTTTT.

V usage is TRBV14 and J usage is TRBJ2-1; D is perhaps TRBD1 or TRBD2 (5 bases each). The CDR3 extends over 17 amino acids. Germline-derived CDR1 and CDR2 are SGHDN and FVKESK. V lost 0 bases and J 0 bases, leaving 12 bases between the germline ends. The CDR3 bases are TGTGCCAGCAGCCAAGAATTGGGACGGAACTCCTACAATGAGCAGTTCTTC. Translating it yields CASSQELGRNSYNEQFF. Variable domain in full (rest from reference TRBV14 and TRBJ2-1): EAGVTQFPSHSVIEKGQTVTLRCDPISGHDNLYWYRRVMGKEIKFLLHFVKESKQDESGMPNNRFLAERTGGTYSTLKVQPAELEDSGVYFCASSQELGRNSYNEQFFGPGTRLTVL.

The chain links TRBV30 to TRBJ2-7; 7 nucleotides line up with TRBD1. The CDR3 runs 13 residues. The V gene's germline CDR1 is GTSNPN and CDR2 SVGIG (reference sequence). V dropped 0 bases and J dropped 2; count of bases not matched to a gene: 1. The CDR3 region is CAWSVGTAYEQYF. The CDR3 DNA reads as TGTGCCTGGAGTGTGGGGACAGCCTACGAGCAGTACTTC.